The entry that follows covers one T cell receptor (beta chain) sequence. This clonotype was seen a handful of times. Its antigen remains unidentified. The record has no base qualities; no much larger clone is one base away. The sample comes from a study of T cells after yellow fever vaccination (dated by TCRdb to about 2019). About the investigation overall: Libraries from fractions with low cell numbers were prepared with the SMART-Seq v4 Ultra Low Input RNA kit. To follow T-cell clones before and after primary and booster YFV17D yellow fever vaccination, bulk TCR alpha and beta repertoires were sequenced over time. Two healthy male donors made up the cohort, one aged 18 to 30 years and the other aged 30 to 40 years. Blood samples were taken at several timepoints before and after primary and secondary immunization, and bulk PBMC replicates and cell subsets were isolated. Points the paper makes about the study in general: A small fraction of clonotypes appeared in both the CD4 and CD8 compartments, likely as a result of convergent recombination. FACS-sorted repertoires could contain abundant contaminating clonotypes from the bulk population, so computational filtering was required. The secondary T-cell response was weaker than the primary response but faster, peaking on day 5 instead of day 15. Most clones expanded after primary vaccination (about 96% of CD4 and 70% to 90% of CD8) were re-detected after the booster, suggesting that broad memory maintenance occurred. Because the study included only a couple of donors, the extent to which the findings can be generalized is limited.

The treatment or condition label, as the study defines it: live attenuated yellow fever vaccine strain. A standard Ficoll-Paque protocol was used to isolate PBMCs from peripheral blood. CD4 and CD8 T-cell fractions were isolated with Dynabeads CD4 and CD8 positive selection kits. TriZol was used to extract RNA from bulk PBMCs, CD4 and CD8 fractions, and dextramer-positive and dextramer-negative fractions. The reads were generated on an Illumina NovaSeq 6000. TCR cDNA was synthesized by 5'RACE template switching, which introduced a universal primer site and unique molecular identifiers. Priming for cDNA synthesis came from both the TCR alpha and TCR beta constant segments. Library amplification used two PCR steps, and the second PCR step added sample barcodes and sequencing adapters. Sequencing of libraries was performed on Illumina HiSeq 2500 (2x100 bp) or NovaSeq (2x150 bp). In the authors' own workflow: MIGEC handled demultiplexing of reads and collapsing into UMI consensus sequences, while MiXCR performed V(D)J alignment. Clonotypes responding to the vaccine were identified with edgeR on replicate PBMC samples, with the criteria of FDR below 0.01 and a log2 fold change above 5 up to day 15. CD4 or CD8 identity was assigned to each bulk clonotype according to whether the clonotype was present at higher abundance in the sequenced CD4 repertoire or the sequenced CD8 repertoire. The public reads were reanalyzed by TCRdb: fastp trimming at Q25, MiXCR alignment, in-frame beta chains only. Rows are unified per CDR3 protein, each entry keeping the most common DNA and genes. These V and J calls originate from TCRdb's pipeline instead of the authors' own analysis. The sample includes 250,000 to 300,000 distinct CDR3 sequences, with around 5.3% observed a single time. The ten largest clones capture 3% to 4% of the sample.

The receptor comes from a man younger than 35 who received the YFV17D yellow fever vaccine. The sequencing here drew on CD4+ T cells sorted from PBMCs, taken on the day of the yellow fever booster vaccination.

Read as DNA, the sequence is TGCGCCAGCAGCCAAGATTTTACAGGGGGAGGCTACGAGCAGTACTTC. Its coded protein is CASSQDFTGGGYEQYF. The chain is made from TRBV4-3 and TRBJ2-7; the junction holds 8 bases that match TRBD1. Including the terminal cysteine and phenylalanine, the CDR3 comprises 16 residues. The read is trimmed to its CDR3 DNA, 48 bases read in frame from base 1. CDR1 and CDR2 were assigned from the germline V gene as LGHNA and YSLEER. The germline V and J ends show losses of 0 bases and 3 bases respectively, and no gene match explains 7 bases of the junction.